What follows are 14 T cell receptor beta chains derived from one specimen sequenced in a study of regulatory T cells in long-lasting Graves disease. Time point of the sample: newly diagnosed GD, antithyroid drugs for less than 3 months. After RNA was extracted from PBMCs, the TCR library was made from it. Building of the TCR beta libraries involved iRepertoire HTBI primers and Arm-PCR of CDR3 regions. TCRdb reanalysed the multiplex PCR reads using MiXCR and keeps one entry per CDR3 protein. The sample carries around 480,000 distinct CDR3 sequences, roughly 15% recorded once. The sample was also linked to a second study, of T cells in Graves' hyperthyroidism and ophthalmopathy.

This specimen consisted of peripheral blood mononuclear cells (PBMCs), obtained at new diagnosis, from a patient treated with antithyroid drugs. The receptor set was obtained from a woman aged 40-65 years with Graves disease.

This clonotype was seen repeatedly, ten times or more. V and J are TRBV2 and TRBJ2-1, with TRBD2 matching 14 bases. CDR1 and CDR2 from the germline V gene are SNHLY and FYNNEI. CDR3 length: 17 amino acids. V shed 0 bases and J 5 bases; nucleotides not matched to a gene: 3. CDR3 DNA: TGTGCCAGCAGTGAAGCGAGGACTAGCGGGGGGAACAATGAGCAGTTCTTC. It encodes CASSEARTSGGNNEQFF.

The V call is TRBV5-1, the J call TRBJ2-5; TRBD2 matches 7 bases. The V gene's germline CDR1 is SGHRS and CDR2 YFSETQ. V trimming: 0 bases; J trimming: 3 bases; junction bases outside the gene matches: 8. This CDR3 contains 16 residues. The CDR3 loop is CASSLVGASGEETQYF. The CDR3 DNA is TGCGCCAGCAGCTTGGTCGGAGCTAGCGGAGAAGAGACCCAGTACTTC.

There are many counts of this clonotype. The V gene is TRBV6-2 or TRBV6-3, the J gene TRBJ1-5, with D possibly TRBD1 on 6 matching bases. CDR1 and CDR2 (germline): MNHEY, SVGEGT. Trimming removed 5 bases from V and 3 bases from J, with 11 bases in between. The CDR3 extends over 14 amino acids. The CDR3 loop reads CASSPPGANQPQHF. The CDR3 coding sequence is TGTGCCAGCAGTCCCCCAGGGGCCAATCAGCCCCAGCATTTT.

This clonotype was observed at least ten times. The V call is TRBV7-9, the J call TRBJ2-3, with D tentatively TRBD2 (5 bases). Deletions cut 1 base from V and 5 bases from J, with 13 bases between. This CDR3 comprises 15 residues. Germline loops: CDR1 SEHNR, CDR2 FQNEAQ (reference sequence). CDR3 region: CASSLVVAAGDTQYF. In nucleotides, the CDR3 is TGTGCCAGCAGCTTAGTCGTAGCCGCGGGAGATACGCAGTATTTT.

In this sample, this clonotype turned up many times. The V and J genes are TRBV12-3 or TRBV12-4 and TRBJ1-2; D possibly corresponds to TRBD1 (5 bases). V lost 3 bases, J lost 3 bases, and 11 bases lay in between. The CDR3 has 14 amino acids. Here the CDR3 reads CASSFGRVYYGYTF. Written as DNA, the CDR3 is TGTGCCAGCAGTTTTGGCAGGGTGTACTATGGCTACACCTTC.

This clonotype was seen ten or more times. The chain uses TRBV13 and TRBJ2-7; TRBD1 might be the D (5 bases). The CDR3 length is 14 residues. The germline V gene has CDR1 PRHDT and CDR2 FYEKMQ (reference sequence). Trimming left V 5 bases short and J 0 bases short, with 11 bases between. The CDR3 loop reads CASSRTSSSYEQYF. CDR3 bases: TGTGCCAGCAGCAGGACAAGTAGCTCCTACGAGCAGTACTTC. The complete variable domain, with remaining parts taken from reference TRBV13 and TRBJ2-7, reads AAGVIQSPRHLIKEKRETATLKCYPIPRHDTVYWYQQGPGQDPQFLISFYEKMQSDKGSIPDRFSAQQFSDYHSELNMSSLELGDSALYFCASSRTSSSYEQYFGPGTRLTVT.

This clonotype occurred many times. The chain joins TRBV6-1 to TRBJ1-2; D gene unclear. The CDR3 runs 13 residues. Germline V lookup: CDR1 MNHNS, CDR2 SASEGT. The V end lost 7 bases, the J end lost 6 bases, and 15 bases lay between the germline ends. CDR3 sequence reads: CASTPGLRNGYTF. CDR3 nucleotide sequence: TGTGCCAGCACCCCGGGCCTTAGAAATGGCTACACCTTC.

This clonotype was detected many times. This chain connects TRBV6-1 to TRBJ1-1; 8 bases map to TRBD1. Germline trimming cut 5 bases from V and 1 base from J; bases unmatched to any gene: 6. Looked up from germline, CDR1 is MNHNS and CDR2 is SASEGT. This CDR3 has 15 residues. The CDR3 sequence is CASSPRDRRNTEAFF. CDR3 sequence (DNA): TGTGCCAGCAGTCCACGGGACAGGCGGAACACTGAAGCTTTCTTT.

Points on this clonotype: A read error may explain this, as a much larger clone is one base away. The chain joins TRBV24-1 to TRBJ2-1; 8 nucleotides line up with TRBD2. The J call may be faulty, since TRBJ2-5 better matches the DNA end. The CDR3 has 14 amino acids. Germline V gene data show CDR1 as KGHDR and CDR2 as SFDVKD. The CDR3 DNA is TGTGCCACCAGTGATTCCGGGACTAGAGAGACCCAGTACTTC. Translated, it gives CATSDSGTRETQYF.

The chain couples TRBV4-1 to TRBJ2-3; 14 positions match TRBD2. V lost 4 bases and J lost 5; bases outside the gene matches: 5. CDR1 is MGHRA and CDR2 is YSYEKL in the germline V gene. The CDR3 is 16 amino acids. The CDR3 reads CASSPHGLAGGDTQYF. DNA for the CDR3: TGCGCCAGCAGCCCCCATGGACTAGCGGGGGGAGATACGCAGTATTTT.

This clonotype was counted only a few times. The genes are TRBV7-9 and TRBJ2-7, with D unresolved. With 1 base removed from V and 6 bases from J, the gap between germline ends came to 7 bases. The V gene's germline CDR1 is SEHNR and CDR2 FQNEAQ (reference sequence). This CDR3 is built from 12 residues. The CDR3 bases are TGTGCCAGCAGCTTAGAGTCATCCGAGCAGTACTTC. Protein product: CASSLESSEQYF.

This clonotype was seen many times. The chain has TRBV6-1 and TRBJ1-4; D remains unclear. Trimming took 3 bases from V and 4 from J, leaving 18 bases between them. The germline gives CDR1 MNHNS, CDR2 SASEGT. The CDR3 length is 17 residues. The CDR3, as DNA: TGTGCCAGCAGTGATCGTCCGGCGGGGTACAATAATGAAAAACTGTTTTTT. This translates into CASSDRPAGYNNEKLFF.

The gene calls are TRBV5-6 and TRBJ2-2, with unresolved D. The CDR3 extends over 13 amino acids. Between the trimmed V and J ends, which lost 4 bases and 5 bases, there was a span of 9 bases. CDR1 and CDR2 from the germline V gene are SGHDT and YYEEEE. CDR3 nucleotide sequence: TGTGCCAGCAGCGGGGTCGCGACCGGGGAGCTGTTTTTT. It yields the protein CASSGVATGELFF. Combining the CDR3 with reference TRBV5-6 and TRBJ2-2 gives the whole variable domain DAGVTQSPTHLIKTRGQQVTLRCSPKSGHDTVSWYQQALGQGPQFIFQYYEEEERQRGNFPDRFSGHQFPNYSSELNVNALLLGDSALYLCASSGVATGELFFGEGSRLTVL.

This clonotype was detected many times. The gene calls are TRBV20-1 and TRBJ2-5; D remains ambiguous. Germline V gene lookup returns CDR1 DFQATT and CDR2 SNEGSKA (reference sequence). This CDR3 comprises 14 residues. V lost 3 bases and J lost 4, with 15 bases in between. CDR3 bases: TGCAGTGCTAGGGTCCCGACTGCGCCAGAGACCCAGTACTTC. Translation: CSARVPTAPETQYF.